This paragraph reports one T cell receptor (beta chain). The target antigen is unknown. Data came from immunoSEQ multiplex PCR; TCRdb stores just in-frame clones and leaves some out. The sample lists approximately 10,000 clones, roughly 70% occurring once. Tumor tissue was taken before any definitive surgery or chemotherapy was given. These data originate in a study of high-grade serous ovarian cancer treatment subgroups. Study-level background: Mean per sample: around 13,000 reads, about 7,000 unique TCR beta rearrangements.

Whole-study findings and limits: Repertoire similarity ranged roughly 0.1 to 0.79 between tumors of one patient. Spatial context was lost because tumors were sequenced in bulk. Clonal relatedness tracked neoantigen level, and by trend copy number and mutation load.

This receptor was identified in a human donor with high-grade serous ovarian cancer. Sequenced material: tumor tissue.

In DNA, the CDR3 is TGTGCCAGCAGCTTCGTAGGTACTAACACCGGGGAGCTGTTTTTT. It yields the protein CASSFVGTNTGELFF. This rearrangement joins TRBV5-6 to TRBJ2-2; D unresolved. The V and J ends lost 2 bases and 2 bases respectively, with 10 bases between them. This CDR3 has 15 amino acids. Germline CDR1 reads SGHDT; CDR2 reads YYEEEE.